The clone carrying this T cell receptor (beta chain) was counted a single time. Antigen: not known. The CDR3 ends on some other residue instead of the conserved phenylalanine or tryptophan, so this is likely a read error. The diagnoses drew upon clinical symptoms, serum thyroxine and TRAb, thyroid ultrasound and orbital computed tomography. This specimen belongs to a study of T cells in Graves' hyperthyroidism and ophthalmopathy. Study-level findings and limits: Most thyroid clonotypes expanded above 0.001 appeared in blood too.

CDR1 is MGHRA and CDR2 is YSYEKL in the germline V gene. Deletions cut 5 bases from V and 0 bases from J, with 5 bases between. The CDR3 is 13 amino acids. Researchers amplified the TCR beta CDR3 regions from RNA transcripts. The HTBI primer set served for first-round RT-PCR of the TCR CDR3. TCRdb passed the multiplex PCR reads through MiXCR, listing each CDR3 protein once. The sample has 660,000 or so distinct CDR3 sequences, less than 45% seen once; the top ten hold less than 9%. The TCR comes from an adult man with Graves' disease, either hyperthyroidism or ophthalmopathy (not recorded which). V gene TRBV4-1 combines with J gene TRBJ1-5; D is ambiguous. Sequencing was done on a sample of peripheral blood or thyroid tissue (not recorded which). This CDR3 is CASSEGSNQPQHL. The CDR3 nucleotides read TGCGCCAGCAGCGAGGGTAGCAATCAGCCCCAGCATCTT.